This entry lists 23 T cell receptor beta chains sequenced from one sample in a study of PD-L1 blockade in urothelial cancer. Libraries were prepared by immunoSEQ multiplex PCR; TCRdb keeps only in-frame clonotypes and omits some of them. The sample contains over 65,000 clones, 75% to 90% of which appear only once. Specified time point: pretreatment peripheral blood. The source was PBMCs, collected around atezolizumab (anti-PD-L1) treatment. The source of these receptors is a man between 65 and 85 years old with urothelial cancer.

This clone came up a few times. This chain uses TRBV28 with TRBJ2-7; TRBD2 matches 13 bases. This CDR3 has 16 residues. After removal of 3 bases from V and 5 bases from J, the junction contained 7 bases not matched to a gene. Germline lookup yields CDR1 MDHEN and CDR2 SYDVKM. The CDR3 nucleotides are TGTGCCAGCAGTTTTTCGACTAGCGGGAGGAATAACGAGCAGTACTTC. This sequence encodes CASSFSTSGRNNEQYF.

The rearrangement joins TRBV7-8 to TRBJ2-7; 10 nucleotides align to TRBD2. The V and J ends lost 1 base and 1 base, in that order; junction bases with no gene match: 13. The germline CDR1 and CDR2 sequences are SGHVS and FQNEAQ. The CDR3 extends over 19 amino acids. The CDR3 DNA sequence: TGTGCCAGCAGCTTAGACCGACTAAGCGGGAGGGCCAGGTCCTACGAGCAGTACTTC. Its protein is CASSLDRLSGRARSYEQYF.

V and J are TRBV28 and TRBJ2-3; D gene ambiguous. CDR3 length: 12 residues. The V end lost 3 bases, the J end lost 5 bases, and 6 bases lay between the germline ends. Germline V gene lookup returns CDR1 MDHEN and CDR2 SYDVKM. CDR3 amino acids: CASSLPGDTQYF. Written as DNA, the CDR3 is TGTGCCAGCAGTTTGCCCGGAGATACGCAGTATTTT. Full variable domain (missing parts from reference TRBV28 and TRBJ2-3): DVKVTQSSRYLVKRTGEKVFLECVQDMDHENMFWYRQDPGLGLRLIYFSYDVKMKEKGDIPEGYSVSREKKERFSLILESASTNQTSMYLCASSLPGDTQYFGPGTRLTVL.

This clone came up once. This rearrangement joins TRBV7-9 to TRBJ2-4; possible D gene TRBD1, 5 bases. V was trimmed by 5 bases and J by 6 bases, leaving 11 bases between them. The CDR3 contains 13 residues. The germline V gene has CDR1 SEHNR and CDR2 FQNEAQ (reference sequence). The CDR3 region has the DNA TGTGCCAGCAGCCCCGACAGCTTAAACATTCAGTACTTC. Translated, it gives CASSPDSLNIQYF.

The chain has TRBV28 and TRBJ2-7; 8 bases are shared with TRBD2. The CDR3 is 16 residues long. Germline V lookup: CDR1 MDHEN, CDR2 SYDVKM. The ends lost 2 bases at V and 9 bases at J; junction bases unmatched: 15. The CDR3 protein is CASSLDYSLAGRRQYF. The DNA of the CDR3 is TGTGCCAGCAGTTTAGATTACTCGCTAGCGGGTAGACGGCAGTACTTC. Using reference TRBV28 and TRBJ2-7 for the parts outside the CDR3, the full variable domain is DVKVTQSSRYLVKRTGEKVFLECVQDMDHENMFWYRQDPGLGLRLIYFSYDVKMKEKGDIPEGYSVSREKKERFSLILESASTNQTSMYLCASSLDYSLAGRRQYFGPGTRLTVT.

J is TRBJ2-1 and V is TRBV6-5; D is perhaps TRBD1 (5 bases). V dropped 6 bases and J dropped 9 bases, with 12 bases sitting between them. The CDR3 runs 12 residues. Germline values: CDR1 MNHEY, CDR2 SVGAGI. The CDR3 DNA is TGTGCCAGCAGAACCCAGGGAAGTGAGCAGTTCTTC. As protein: CASRTQGSEQFF.

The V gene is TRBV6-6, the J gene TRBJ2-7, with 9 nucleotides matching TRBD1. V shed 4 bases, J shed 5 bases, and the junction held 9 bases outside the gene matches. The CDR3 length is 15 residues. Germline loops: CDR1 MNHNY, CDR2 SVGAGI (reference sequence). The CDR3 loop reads CASSSITGGGDEQYF. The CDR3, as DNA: TGTGCCAGCAGTTCCATCACAGGGGGCGGCGACGAGCAGTACTTC.

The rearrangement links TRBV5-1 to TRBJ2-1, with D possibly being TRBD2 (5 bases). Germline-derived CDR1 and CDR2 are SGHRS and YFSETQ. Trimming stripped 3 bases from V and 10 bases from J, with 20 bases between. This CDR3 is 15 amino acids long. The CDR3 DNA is TGCGCCAGCAGCTCTACTAGATGGGGTGATGAAGAGCAGTTCTTC. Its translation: CASSSTRWGDEEQFF.

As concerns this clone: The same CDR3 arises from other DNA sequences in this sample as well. DNA for the CDR3: TGCGCCAGCAGCCAAGACGAGACTAGCGGGAGATTTAACGAGCAGTACTTC. Its protein is CASSQDETSGRFNEQYF. The rearrangement links TRBV4-1 to TRBJ2-7, with 12 positions matching TRBD2. CDR3 length equals 17 residues. Trimming took 0 bases from V and 5 from J; bases not matched to a gene: 8. Germline V gene sequence: CDR1 MGHRA, CDR2 YSYEKL.

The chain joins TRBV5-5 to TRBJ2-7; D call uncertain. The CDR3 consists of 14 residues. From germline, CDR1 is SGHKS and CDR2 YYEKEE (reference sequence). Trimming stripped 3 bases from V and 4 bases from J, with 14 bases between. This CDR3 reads CASSSYVGSYEQYF. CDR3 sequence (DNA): TGTGCCAGCAGCTCATATGTCGGTTCTTACGAGCAGTACTTC.

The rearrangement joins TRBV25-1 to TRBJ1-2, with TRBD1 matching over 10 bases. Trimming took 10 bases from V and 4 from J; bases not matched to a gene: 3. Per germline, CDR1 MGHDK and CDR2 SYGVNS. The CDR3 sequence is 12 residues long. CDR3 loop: CATRTGGYGYTF. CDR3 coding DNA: TGTGCCACTCGGACAGGGGGCTATGGCTACACCTTC.

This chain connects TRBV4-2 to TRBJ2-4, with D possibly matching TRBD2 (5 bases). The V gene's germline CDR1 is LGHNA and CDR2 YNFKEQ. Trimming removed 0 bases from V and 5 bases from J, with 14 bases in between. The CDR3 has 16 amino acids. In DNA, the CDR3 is TGTGCCAGCAGCCAAGAGAGGAACGGGGTCCAAAACATTCAGTACTTC. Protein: CASSQERNGVQNIQYF.

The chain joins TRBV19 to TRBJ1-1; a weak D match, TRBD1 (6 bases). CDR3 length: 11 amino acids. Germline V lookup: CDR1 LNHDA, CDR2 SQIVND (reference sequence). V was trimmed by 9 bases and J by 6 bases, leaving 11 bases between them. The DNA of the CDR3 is TGTGCCAGCGAGGGGGGGGCTGAAGCTTTCTTT. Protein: CASEGGAEAFF.

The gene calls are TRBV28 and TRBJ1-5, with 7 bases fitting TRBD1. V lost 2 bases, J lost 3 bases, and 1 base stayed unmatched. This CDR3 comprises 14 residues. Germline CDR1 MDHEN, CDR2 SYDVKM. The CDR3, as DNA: TGTGCCAGCAGTTTAGGGACAGTCAATCAGCCCCAGCATTTT. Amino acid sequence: CASSLGTVNQPQHF. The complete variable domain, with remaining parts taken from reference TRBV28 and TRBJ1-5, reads DVKVTQSSRYLVKRTGEKVFLECVQDMDHENMFWYRQDPGLGLRLIYFSYDVKMKEKGDIPEGYSVSREKKERFSLILESASTNQTSMYLCASSLGTVNQPQHFGDGTRLSIL.

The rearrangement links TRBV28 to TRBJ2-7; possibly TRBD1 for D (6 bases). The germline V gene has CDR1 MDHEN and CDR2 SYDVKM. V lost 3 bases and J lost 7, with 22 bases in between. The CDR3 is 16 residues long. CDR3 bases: TGTGCCAGCAGTTTCCCAACAGGGTCCCTCCCCCTTGAGCAGTACTTC. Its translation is CASSFPTGSLPLEQYF.

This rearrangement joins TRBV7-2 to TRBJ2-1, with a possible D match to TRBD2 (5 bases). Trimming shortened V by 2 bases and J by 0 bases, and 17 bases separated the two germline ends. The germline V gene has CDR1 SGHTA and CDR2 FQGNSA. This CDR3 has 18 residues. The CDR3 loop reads CASSLIPSSQSSYNEQFF. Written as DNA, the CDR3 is TGTGCCAGCAGCTTAATCCCTAGCTCGCAGAGCTCCTACAATGAGCAGTTCTTC. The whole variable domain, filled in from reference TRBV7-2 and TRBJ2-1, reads GAGVSQSPSNKVTEKGKDVELRCDPISGHTALYWYRQSLGQGLEFLIYFQGNSAPDKSGLPSDRFSAERTGGSVSTLTIQRTQQEDSAVYLCASSLIPSSQSSYNEQFFGPGTRLTVL.

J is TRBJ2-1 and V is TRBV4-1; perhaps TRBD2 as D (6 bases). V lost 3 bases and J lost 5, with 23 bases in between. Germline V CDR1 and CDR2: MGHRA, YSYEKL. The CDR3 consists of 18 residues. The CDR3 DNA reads TGCGCCAGCAGCCATCACCGGCCCCTCGGGAGCGTCAACAATGAGCAGTTCTTC. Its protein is CASSHHRPLGSVNNEQFF.

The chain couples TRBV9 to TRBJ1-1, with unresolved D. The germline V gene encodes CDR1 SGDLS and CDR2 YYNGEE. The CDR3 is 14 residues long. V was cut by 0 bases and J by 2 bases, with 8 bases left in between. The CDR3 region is CASSVGPDNTEAFF. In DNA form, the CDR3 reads TGTGCCAGCAGCGTAGGGCCAGATAACACTGAAGCTTTCTTT.

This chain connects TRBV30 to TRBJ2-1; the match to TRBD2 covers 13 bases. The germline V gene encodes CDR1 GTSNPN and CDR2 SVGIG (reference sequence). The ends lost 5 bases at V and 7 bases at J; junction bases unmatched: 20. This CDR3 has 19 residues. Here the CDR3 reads CAWQNDPLGRLAGGNEQFF. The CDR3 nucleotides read TGTGCCTGGCAAAATGACCCTTTAGGGCGACTAGCGGGAGGTAATGAGCAGTTCTTC.

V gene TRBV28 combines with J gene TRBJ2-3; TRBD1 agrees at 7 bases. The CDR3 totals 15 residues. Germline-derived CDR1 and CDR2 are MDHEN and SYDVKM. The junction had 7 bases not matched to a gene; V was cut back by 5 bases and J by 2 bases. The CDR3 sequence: CASSDRERSTDTQYF. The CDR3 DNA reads TGTGCCAGCAGTGACAGGGAACGATCCACAGATACGCAGTATTTT. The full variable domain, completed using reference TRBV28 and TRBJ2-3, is DVKVTQSSRYLVKRTGEKVFLECVQDMDHENMFWYRQDPGLGLRLIYFSYDVKMKEKGDIPEGYSVSREKKERFSLILESASTNQTSMYLCASSDRERSTDTQYFGPGTRLTVL.

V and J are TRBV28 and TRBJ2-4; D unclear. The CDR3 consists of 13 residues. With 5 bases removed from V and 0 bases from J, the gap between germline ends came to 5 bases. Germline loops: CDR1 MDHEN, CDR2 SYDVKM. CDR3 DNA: TGTGCCAGCAGTCCACTAGCCAAAAACATTCAGTACTTC. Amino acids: CASSPLAKNIQYF.

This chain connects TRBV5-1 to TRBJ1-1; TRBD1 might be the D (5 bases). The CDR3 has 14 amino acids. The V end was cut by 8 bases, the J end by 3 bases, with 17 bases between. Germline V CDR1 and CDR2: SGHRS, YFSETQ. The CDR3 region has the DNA TGCGCCAGTCGCGGGGCGGTGTTGGACACTGAAGCTTTCTTT. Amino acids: CASRGAVLDTEAFF.

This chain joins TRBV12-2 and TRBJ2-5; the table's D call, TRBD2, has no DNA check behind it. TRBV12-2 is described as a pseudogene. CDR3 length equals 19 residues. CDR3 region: CASRLGLAGVRGRLETQYF. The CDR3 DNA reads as TGTGCAAGTCGCTTGGGACTAGCGGGAGTTAGGGGACGATTGGAGACCCAGTACTTC.